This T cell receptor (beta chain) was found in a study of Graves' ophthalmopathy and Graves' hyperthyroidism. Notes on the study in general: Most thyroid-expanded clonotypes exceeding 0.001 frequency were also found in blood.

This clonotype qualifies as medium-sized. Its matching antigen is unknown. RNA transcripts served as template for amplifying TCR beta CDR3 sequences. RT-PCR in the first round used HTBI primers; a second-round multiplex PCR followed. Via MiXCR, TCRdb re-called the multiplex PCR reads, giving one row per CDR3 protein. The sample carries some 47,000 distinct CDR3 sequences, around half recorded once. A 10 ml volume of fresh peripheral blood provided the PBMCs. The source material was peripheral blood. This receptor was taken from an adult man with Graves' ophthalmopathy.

CDR3 DNA: TGTGCCAGCAGTGTGACAGGGACCTACGAGCAGTACTTC. Amino acids: CASSVTGTYEQYF. The chain employs TRBV2 and TRBJ2-7; 7 positions agree with TRBD1. J lost 2 bases, V lost 4 bases, and 2 bases had no gene match. The V gene's germline CDR1 is SNHLY and CDR2 FYNNEI. The CDR3 is 13 residues long.